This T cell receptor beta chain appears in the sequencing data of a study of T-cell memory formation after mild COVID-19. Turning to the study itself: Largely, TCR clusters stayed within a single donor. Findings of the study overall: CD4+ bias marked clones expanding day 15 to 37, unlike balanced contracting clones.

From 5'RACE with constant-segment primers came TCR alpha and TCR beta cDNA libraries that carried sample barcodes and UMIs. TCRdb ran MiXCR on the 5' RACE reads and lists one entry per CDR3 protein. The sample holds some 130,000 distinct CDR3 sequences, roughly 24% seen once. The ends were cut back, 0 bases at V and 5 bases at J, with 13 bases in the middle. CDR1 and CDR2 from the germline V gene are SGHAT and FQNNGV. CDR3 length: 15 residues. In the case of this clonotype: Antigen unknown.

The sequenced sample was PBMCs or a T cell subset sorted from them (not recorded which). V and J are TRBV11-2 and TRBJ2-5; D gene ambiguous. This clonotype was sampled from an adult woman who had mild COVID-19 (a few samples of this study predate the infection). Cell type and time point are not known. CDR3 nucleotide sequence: TGTGCCAGCAGCTTAGACATTTTTGGGTTGGAGACCCAGTACTTC. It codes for CASSLDIFGLETQYF.